These 10 T cell receptor beta chains were all obtained from the same sample, sequenced in a study of T cells in Graves' hyperthyroidism and ophthalmopathy. Regions amplified from RNA transcripts were the TCR beta CDR3 regions. Researchers ran a first-round RT-PCR on the TCR CDR3 using the HTBI primer set. TCRdb called the multiplex PCR reads again in MiXCR, with one record for every CDR3 protein. Here the sample spans about 840,000 distinct CDR3 sequences, roughly 40% being singletons. Sequenced sample: blood. The source of these receptors is a man aged 18 to 29 with Graves' hyperthyroidism.

The chain recombines TRBV19 with TRBJ1-2; TRBD1 might be the D (5 bases). Per germline, CDR1 LNHDA and CDR2 SQIVND (reference sequence). The CDR3 length is 15 residues. The V and J ends lost 4 bases and 4 bases respectively, with 16 bases between them. The CDR3 region is CASSTSSDGAYGYTF. The CDR3 DNA follows: TGTGCCAGTAGTACCTCCTCGGACGGGGCCTATGGCTACACCTTC.

The chain uses TRBV20-1 and TRBJ2-7; a weak D match, TRBD1 (6 bases). The ends were cut back, 6 bases at V and 0 bases at J, with 15 bases in the middle. The germline CDR1 and CDR2 sequences are DFQATT and SNEGSKA (reference sequence). The CDR3 totals 14 residues. CDR3: CSASSLDSSYEQYF. In DNA form, the CDR3 reads TGCAGTGCCAGCAGCCTGGACAGCTCCTACGAGCAGTACTTC.

This chain uses TRBV12-3 or TRBV12-4 with TRBJ1-3; D is unresolved. This CDR3 region has 13 residues. The ends were cut back, 8 bases at V and 0 bases at J, with 8 bases in the middle. CDR3 residues: CASRRNSGNTIYF. DNA of the CDR3: TGTGCCAGCCGTAGAAACTCTGGAAACACCATATATTTT.

The V and J genes are TRBV11-2 and TRBJ2-7; 11 bases match TRBD2. Germline trimming cut 3 bases from V and 2 bases from J; bases unmatched to any gene: 9. Germline values: CDR1 SGHAT, CDR2 FQNNGV. This CDR3 contains 17 residues. The CDR3 loop is CASSLNSGGAVAYEQYF. CDR3 in DNA: TGTGCCAGCAGCTTGAATAGCGGGGGGGCCGTCGCCTACGAGCAGTACTTC. Full variable domain (rest looked up from reference TRBV11-2 and TRBJ2-7): EAGVAQSPRYKIIEKRQSVAFWCNPISGHATLYWYQQILGQGPKLLIQFQNNGVVDDSQLPKDRFSAERLKGVDSTLKIQPAKLEDSAVYLCASSLNSGGAVAYEQYFGPGTRLTVT.

This clonotype was detected ten times or more. The chain combines TRBV5-1 with TRBJ1-6, with D unclear. The CDR3 has 13 amino acids. V lost 2 bases and J lost 8, with 8 bases in between. Germline V gene sequence: CDR1 SGHRS, CDR2 YFSETQ. In DNA form, the CDR3 reads TGCGCCAGCAGCTTAGCAGGATATTCACCCCTCCACTTT. Amino acids: CASSLAGYSPLHF.

In the case of this clonotype: With a much larger clone just one base away, this may be a read error. V usage is TRBV13 and J usage is TRBJ2-5, with a possible D match to TRBD1 (6 bases). The germline gives CDR1 PRHDT, CDR2 FYEKMQ (reference sequence). The CDR3 spans 14 residues. The CDR3 reads CASSLTGRGETRYF. CDR3 sequence (DNA): TGTGCCAGCAGTTTAACAGGGCGAGGAGAGACCCGGTACTTC.

This clonotype was recorded many times. This chain connects TRBV29-1 to TRBJ2-7; the D gene is possibly TRBD2 (6 bases). Per germline, CDR1 SQVTM and CDR2 ANQGSEA. V lost 7 bases to trimming and J lost 7 bases, with 14 bases between them. This CDR3 is built from 11 residues. The CDR3 is CSAPWRGEQYF. The CDR3 nucleotides read TGCAGCGCCCCCTGGAGGGGAGAGCAGTACTTC.

In regard to this clonotype: This clone may be a read error of a much larger clone one base away. The chain uses TRBV29-1 and TRBJ2-7; D is uncertain. The CDR3 loop spans 11 amino acids. V lost 4 bases and J 7 bases, leaving 11 bases between the germline ends. CDR1 and CDR2 (germline): SQVTM, ANQGSEA. The CDR3 bases are TGCAGCGTTGCCCCCCCCCTGGAGCAGTACTTC. Translating it yields CSVAPPLEQYF.

This clonotype was detected only once. V is TRBV18 and J is TRBJ2-7; D might be TRBD2 (5 bases). CDR3 length: 14 amino acids. Trimming left V 3 bases short and J 9 bases short, with 18 bases between. Per the germline V gene, CDR1 is KGHSH and CDR2 is LQKENI. The CDR3 coding sequence is TGTGCCAGCTCACCCGGGGAGAAGGGTCGGGGGCAGTACTTC. Residues: CASSPGEKGRGQYF.

This chain connects TRBV7-4 to TRBJ1-5; a weak D match, TRBD1 (5 bases). Germline V lookup: CDR1 SGHVT, CDR2 SQSDAQ. Trimming cost V 5 bases and J 0 bases, with 17 bases left between them. The CDR3 loop spans 17 amino acids. CDR3 sequence (DNA): TGTGCCAGCAGCCAAGATCTGACAGCTTATAGCAATCAGCCCCAGCATTTT. Amino acids: CASSQDLTAYSNQPQHF.